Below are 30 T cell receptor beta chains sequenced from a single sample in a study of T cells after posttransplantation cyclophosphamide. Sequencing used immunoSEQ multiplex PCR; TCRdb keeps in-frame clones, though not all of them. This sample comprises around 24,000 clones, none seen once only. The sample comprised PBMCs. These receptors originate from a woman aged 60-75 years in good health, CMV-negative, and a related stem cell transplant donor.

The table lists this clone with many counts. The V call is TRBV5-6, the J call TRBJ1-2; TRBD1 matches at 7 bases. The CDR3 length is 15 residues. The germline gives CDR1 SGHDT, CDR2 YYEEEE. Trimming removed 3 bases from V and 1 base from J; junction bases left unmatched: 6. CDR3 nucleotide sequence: TGTGCCAGCAGCTCCGCAGGGGGACTTAACTATGGCTACACCTTC. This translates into CASSSAGGLNYGYTF.

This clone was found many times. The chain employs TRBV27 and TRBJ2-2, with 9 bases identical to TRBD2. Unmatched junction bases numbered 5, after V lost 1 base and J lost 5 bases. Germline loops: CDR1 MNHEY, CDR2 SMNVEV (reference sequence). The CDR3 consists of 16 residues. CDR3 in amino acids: CASSLYPSGVTGELFF. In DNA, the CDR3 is TGTGCCAGCAGTTTATATCCTAGCGGGGTGACCGGGGAGCTGTTTTTT.

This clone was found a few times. CDR3: CASSGTTPSDTQYF. In DNA form, the CDR3 reads TGTGCCAGCAGCGGGACTACCCCGTCAGATACGCAGTATTTT. The J gene is TRBJ2-3, the V gene TRBV27; 7 bases align to TRBD2. In germline, CDR1 is MNHEY, CDR2 SMNVEV (reference sequence). J gave up 4 bases and V 6 bases, and 7 bases lay outside the gene matches. CDR3 size: 14 residues.

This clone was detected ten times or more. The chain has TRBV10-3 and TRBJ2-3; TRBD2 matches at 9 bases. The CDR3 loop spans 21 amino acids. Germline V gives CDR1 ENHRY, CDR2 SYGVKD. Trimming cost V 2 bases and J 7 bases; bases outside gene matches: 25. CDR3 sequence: CAISEGWGSGSLPTVDHTQYF. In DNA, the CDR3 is TGTGCCATCAGTGAGGGGTGGGGTAGCGGGAGCCTACCCACAGTTGACCATACGCAGTATTTT.

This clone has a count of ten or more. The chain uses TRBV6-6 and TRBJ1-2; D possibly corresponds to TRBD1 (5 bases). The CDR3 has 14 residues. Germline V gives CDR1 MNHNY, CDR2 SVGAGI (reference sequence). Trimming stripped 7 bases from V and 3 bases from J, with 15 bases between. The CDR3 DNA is TGTGCCAGCATTGACACCTTACAGGACTATGGCTACACCTTC. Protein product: CASIDTLQDYGYTF.

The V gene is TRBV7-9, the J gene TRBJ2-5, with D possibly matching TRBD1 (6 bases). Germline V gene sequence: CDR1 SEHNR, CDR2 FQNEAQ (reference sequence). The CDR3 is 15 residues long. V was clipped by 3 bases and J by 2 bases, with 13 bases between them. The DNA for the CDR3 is TGTGCCAGCAGCTTCCTGGGGGCAGTACAAGAGACCCAGTACTTC. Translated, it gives CASSFLGAVQETQYF.

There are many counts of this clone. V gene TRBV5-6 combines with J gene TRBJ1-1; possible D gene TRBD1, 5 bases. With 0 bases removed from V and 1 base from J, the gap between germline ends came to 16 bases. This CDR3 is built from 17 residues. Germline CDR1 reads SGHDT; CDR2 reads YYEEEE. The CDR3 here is CASSLVVWGDGNTEAFF. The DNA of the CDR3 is TGTGCCAGCAGCTTGGTTGTTTGGGGGGATGGGAACACTGAAGCTTTCTTT.

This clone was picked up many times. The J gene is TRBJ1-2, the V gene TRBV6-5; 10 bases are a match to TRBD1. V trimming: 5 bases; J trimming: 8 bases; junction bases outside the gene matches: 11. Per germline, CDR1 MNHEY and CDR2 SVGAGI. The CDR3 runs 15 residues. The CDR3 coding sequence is TGTGCCAGCAGTCCGGGACAGGGGCGATTCGGGGGCTACACCTTC. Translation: CASSPGQGRFGGYTF.

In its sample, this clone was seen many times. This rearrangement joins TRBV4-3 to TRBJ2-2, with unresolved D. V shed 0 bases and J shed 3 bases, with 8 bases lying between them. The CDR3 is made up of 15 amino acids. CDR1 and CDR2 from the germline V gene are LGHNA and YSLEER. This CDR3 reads CASSQEWSYTGELFF. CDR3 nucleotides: TGCGCCAGCAGCCAAGAATGGAGCTACACCGGGGAGCTGTTTTTT.

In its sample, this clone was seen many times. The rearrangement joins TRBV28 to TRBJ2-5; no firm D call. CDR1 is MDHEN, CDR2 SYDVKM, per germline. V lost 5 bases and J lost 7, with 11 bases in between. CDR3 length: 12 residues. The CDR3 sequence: CASSPNPRTQYF. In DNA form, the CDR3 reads TGTGCCAGCAGTCCGAACCCTAGGACCCAGTACTTC.

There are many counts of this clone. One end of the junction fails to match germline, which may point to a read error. The CDR3: CASSQDLSGQTNSPLHF. The CDR3, as DNA: TGTGCCAGCAGCCAAGATCTTTCGGGACAGACTAATTCGCCCCTCCACTTT. The genes are TRBV4-2 and TRBJ1-6; TRBD1 aligns across 7 bases. Germline CDR1 is LGHNA and CDR2 is YNFKEQ. The CDR3 runs to 17 residues.

CDR3 sequence reads: CASSWSGSSYEQYF. DNA for the CDR3: TGTGCCAGCAGCTGGAGTGGGAGTTCCTACGAGCAGTACTTC. The chain joins TRBV5-6 to TRBJ2-5, with a weak D call TRBD2 (5 bases). The DNA matches TRBJ2-7 better at its end, which makes the J call doubtful. The length of the CDR3 is 14 residues. In germline, CDR1 is SGHDT, CDR2 YYEEEE.

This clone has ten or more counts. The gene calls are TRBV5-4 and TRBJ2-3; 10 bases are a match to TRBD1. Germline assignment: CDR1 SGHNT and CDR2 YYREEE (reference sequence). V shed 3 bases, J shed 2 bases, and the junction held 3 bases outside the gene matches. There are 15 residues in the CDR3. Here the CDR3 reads CASSSTGGFTDTQYF. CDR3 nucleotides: TGTGCCAGCAGCTCGACAGGGGGCTTCACAGATACGCAGTATTTT.

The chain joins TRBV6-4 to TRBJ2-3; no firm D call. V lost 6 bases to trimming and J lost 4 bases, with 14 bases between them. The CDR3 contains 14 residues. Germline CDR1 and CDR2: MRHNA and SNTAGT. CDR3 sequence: CASSPLAGSDTQYF. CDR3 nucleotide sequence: TGTGCCAGCAGCCCCCTCGCCGGGTCAGATACGCAGTATTTT.

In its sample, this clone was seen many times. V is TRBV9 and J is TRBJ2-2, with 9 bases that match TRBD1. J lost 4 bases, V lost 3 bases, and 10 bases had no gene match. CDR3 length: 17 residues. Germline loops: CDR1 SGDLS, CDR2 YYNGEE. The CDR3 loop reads CASSEFHRGRVTGELFF. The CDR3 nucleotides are TGTGCCAGCAGCGAGTTTCACAGGGGGCGGGTCACCGGGGAGCTGTTTTTT.

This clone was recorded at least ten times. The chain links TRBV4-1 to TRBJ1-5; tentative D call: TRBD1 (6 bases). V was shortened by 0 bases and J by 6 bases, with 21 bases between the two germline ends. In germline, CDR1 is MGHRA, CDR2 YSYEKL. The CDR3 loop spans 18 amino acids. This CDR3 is CASSQDGGLGFGSQPQHF. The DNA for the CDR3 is TGCGCCAGCAGCCAAGATGGGGGCCTGGGTTTTGGTAGTCAGCCCCAGCATTTT.

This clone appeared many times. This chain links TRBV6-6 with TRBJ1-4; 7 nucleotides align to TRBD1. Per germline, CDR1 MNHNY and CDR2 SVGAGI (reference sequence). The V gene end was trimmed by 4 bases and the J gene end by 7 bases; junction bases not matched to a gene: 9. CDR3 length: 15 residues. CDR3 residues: CASSSPEGAGEKLFF. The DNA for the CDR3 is TGTGCCAGCAGTTCCCCCGAGGGGGCGGGTGAAAAACTGTTTTTT.

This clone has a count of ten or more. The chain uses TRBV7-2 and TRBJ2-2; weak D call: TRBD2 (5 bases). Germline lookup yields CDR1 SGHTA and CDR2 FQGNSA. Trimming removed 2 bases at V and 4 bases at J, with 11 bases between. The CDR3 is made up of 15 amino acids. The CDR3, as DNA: TGTGCCAGCAGCTTACCCCTCGGGGTCACCGGGGAGCTGTTTTTT. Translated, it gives CASSLPLGVTGELFF. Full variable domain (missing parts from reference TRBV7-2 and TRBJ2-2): GAGVSQSPSNKVTEKGKDVELRCDPISGHTALYWYRQSLGQGLEFLIYFQGNSAPDKSGLPSDRFSAERTGGSVSTLTIQRTQQEDSAVYLCASSLPLGVTGELFFGEGSRLTVL.

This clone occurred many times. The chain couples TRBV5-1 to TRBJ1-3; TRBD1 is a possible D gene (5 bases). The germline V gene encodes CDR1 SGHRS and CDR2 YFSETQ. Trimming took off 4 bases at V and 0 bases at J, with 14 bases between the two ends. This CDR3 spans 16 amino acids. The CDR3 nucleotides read TGCGCCAGCAGCCAGGGACTGATCCTCTCTGGAAACACCATATATTTT. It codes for CASSQGLILSGNTIYF.

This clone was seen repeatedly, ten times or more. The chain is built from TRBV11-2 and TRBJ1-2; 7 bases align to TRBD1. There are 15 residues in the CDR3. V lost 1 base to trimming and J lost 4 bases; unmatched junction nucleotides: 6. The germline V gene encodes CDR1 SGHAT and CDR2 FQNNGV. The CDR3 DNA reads TGTGCCAGCAGCTTAGTGCCAGGGGGGTCCTATGGCTACACCTTC. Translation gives CASSLVPGGSYGYTF.

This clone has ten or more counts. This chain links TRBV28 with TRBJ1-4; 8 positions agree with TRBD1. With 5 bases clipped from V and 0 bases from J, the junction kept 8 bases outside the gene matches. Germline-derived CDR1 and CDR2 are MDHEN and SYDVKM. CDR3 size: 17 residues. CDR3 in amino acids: CASSGGTGLSTNEKLFF. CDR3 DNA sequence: TGTGCCAGCAGTGGGGGGACAGGTCTCTCAACTAATGAAAAACTGTTTTTT.

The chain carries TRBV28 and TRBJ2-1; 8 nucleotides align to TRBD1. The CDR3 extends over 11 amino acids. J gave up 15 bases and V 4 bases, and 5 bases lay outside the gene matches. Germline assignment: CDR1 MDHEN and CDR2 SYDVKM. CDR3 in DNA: TGTGCCAGCAGTTCAAACAGGGGGTGGTTCTTC. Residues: CASSSNRGWFF.

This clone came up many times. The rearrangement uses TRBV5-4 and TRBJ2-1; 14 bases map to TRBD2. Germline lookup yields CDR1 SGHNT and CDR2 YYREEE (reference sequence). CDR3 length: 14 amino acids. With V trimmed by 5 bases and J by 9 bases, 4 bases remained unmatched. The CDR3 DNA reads TGTGCCAGCAGTGGGACTAGCGGGAGCGCTGAGCAGTTCTTC. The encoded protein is CASSGTSGSAEQFF.

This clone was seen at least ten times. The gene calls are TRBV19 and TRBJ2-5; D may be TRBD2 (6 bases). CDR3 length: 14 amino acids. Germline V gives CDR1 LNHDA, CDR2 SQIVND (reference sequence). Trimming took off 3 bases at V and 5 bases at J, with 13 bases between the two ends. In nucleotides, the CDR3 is TGTGCCAGTAGTATTCCGGGACTCACGGAGACCCAGTACTTC. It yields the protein CASSIPGLTETQYF.

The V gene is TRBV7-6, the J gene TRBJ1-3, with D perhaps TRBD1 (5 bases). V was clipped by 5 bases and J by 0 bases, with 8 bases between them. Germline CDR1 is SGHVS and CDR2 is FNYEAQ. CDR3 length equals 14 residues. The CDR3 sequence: CASSSRVSGNTIYF. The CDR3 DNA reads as TGTGCCAGCAGCAGCAGGGTCTCTGGAAACACCATATATTTT.

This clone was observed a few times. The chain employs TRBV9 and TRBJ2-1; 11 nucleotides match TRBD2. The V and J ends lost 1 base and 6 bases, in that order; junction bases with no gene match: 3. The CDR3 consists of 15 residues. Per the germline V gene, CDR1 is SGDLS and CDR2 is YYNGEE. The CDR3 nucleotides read TGTGCCAGCAGCGTATTCCTAGCGGGGGGCAATGAGCAGTTCTTC. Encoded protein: CASSVFLAGGNEQFF. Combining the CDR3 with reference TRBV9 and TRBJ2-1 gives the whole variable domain DSGVTQTPKHLITATGQRVTLRCSPRSGDLSVYWYQQSLDQGLQFLIQYYNGEERAKGNILERFSAQQFPDLHSELNLSSLELGDSALYFCASSVFLAGGNEQFFGPGTRLTVL.

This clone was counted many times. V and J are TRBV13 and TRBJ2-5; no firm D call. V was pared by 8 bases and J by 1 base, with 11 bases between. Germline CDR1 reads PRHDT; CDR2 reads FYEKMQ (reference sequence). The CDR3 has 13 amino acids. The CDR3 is CASAPAVQETQYF. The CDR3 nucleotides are TGTGCCAGCGCCCCTGCGGTCCAAGAGACCCAGTACTTC.

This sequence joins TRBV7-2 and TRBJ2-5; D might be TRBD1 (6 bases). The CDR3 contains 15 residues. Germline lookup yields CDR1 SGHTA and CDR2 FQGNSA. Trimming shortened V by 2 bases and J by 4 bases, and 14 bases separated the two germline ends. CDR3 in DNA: TGTGCCAGCAGCTTAATCCCGACAGGCTCAGAGACCCAGTACTTC. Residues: CASSLIPTGSETQYF.

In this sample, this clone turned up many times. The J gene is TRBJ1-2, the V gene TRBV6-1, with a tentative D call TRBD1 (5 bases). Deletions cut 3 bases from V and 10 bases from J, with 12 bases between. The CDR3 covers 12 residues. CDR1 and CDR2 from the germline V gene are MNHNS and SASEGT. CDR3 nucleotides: TGTGCCAGCAGTGACTTGCCGGGGGTCTACACCTTC. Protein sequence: CASSDLPGVYTF.

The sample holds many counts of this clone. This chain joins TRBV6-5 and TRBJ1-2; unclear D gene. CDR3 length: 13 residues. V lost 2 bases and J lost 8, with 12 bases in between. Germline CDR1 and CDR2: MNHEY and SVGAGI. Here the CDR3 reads CASSYIRQGGYTF. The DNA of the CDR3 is TGTGCCAGCAGTTACATACGACAAGGCGGCTACACCTTC.